One and the same sample provided the 22 T cell receptor beta chains below, sequenced in a study of T cells in Graves' hyperthyroidism and ophthalmopathy. Researchers amplified the TCR beta CDR3 regions from RNA transcripts. With the HTBI primer set, the TCR CDR3 went through a first round of RT-PCR. Each CDR3 protein gets one entry after TCRdb re-called the multiplex PCR reads with MiXCR. The profile covers about 360,000 distinct CDR3 sequences, with around 14% appearing a single time and 9.2% taken by the ten largest. The material sequenced was blood. The receptor set was obtained from a woman under 30 with Graves' hyperthyroidism.

This clonotype was seen repeatedly, ten times or more. CDR3 coding DNA: TGCGCCAGCAGCCGCGGGGCCTCGAACACTGAAGCTTTCTTT. It specifies CASSRGASNTEAFF. The rearrangement joins TRBV4-1 to TRBJ1-1, with D tentatively TRBD1 (5 bases). The CDR3 has 14 amino acids. CDR1 and CDR2 (germline): MGHRA, YSYEKL. With 4 bases removed from V and 1 base from J, the gap between germline ends came to 10 bases.

This clonotype was detected ten times or more. The chain carries TRBV28 and TRBJ2-7, with D maybe TRBD1 (6 bases). Germline CDR1 MDHEN, CDR2 SYDVKM. V was clipped by 6 bases and J by 2 bases, with 17 bases between them. This CDR3 region has 15 residues. CDR3 nucleotides: TGTGCCAGCAGCTCCTGGACAGTTTTCCCCTACGAGCAGTACTTC. It codes for CASSSWTVFPYEQYF.

This clonotype came up a few times. Since a much larger clone is just one base distant, this may be a read error. The V and J genes are TRBV18 and TRBJ2-3, with TRBD2 as a possible D gene (5 bases). V lost 5 bases, J lost 2 bases, and 14 bases lay in between. The CDR3 spans 15 residues. CDR1 KGHSH and CDR2 LQKENI come from the germline V gene. The CDR3 region is CASSTASRITDTQYF. CDR3 bases: TGTGCCAGCTCAACCGCTAGCAGGATCACAGATACGCAGTATTTT.

This clonotype was counted many times. CDR3 amino acids: CASSTQREGRETQYF. In nucleotides, the CDR3 is TGTGCCAGCAGTACCCAGCGGGAGGGCCGGGAGACCCAGTACTTC. The chain couples TRBV27 to TRBJ2-5; 10 bases agree with TRBD2. CDR1 is MNHEY, CDR2 SMNVEV, per germline (reference sequence). This CDR3 comprises 15 residues. V lost 5 bases, J lost 5 bases, and 8 bases stayed unmatched.

Only one count was recorded for this clonotype. The V and J genes are TRBV28 and TRBJ1-2; maybe TRBD1 (5 bases). The CDR3 has 14 amino acids. The V gene's germline CDR1 is MDHEN and CDR2 SYDVKM. V was cut by 6 bases and J by 8 bases, with 19 bases left in between. The CDR3 loop is CASRGSGTVFGYTF. In DNA, the CDR3 is TGTGCCAGCAGGGGCTCTGGGACGGTGTTCGGCTACACCTTC.

At least ten counts were recorded for this clonotype. The chain combines TRBV12-3 or TRBV12-4 with TRBJ1-2; possible D gene TRBD1, 5 bases. This CDR3 has 16 residues. Deletions cut 5 bases from V and 8 bases from J, with 24 bases between. CDR3 residues: CASSPTTGGNTMGYTF. DNA of the CDR3: TGTGCCAGCAGTCCTACTACGGGGGGGAATACTATGGGCTACACCTTC.

This clonotype came up a few times. The chain carries TRBV6-5 and TRBJ1-6; possible D gene TRBD1, 6 bases. Looked up from germline, CDR1 is MNHEY and CDR2 is SVGAGI. This CDR3 has 15 amino acids. V lost 2 bases, J lost 5 bases, and 10 bases lay in between. CDR3 loop: CASSYGGRDNSPLHF. CDR3 DNA: TGTGCCAGCAGTTACGGGGGCAGAGATAATTCACCCCTCCACTTT.

This clonotype came up a few times. V gene TRBV10-3 combines with J gene TRBJ1-5, with D perhaps matching TRBD1 (5 bases). The V gene's germline CDR1 is ENHRY and CDR2 SYGVKD. Trimming left V 4 bases short and J 11 bases short, with 12 bases between. The length of the CDR3 is 12 residues. The CDR3 DNA reads as TGTGCCATCAGTGGCATCGAGGGGTCCCAGCATTTT. Protein sequence: CAISGIEGSQHF.

This clonotype has just a few counts. In nucleotides, the CDR3 is TGCGCCAGCAGCCAATCCACAGGTCACGATCAGCCCCAGCATTTT. It is translated as CASSQSTGHDQPQHF. The rearrangement links TRBV4-3 to TRBJ1-5, with D possibly being TRBD1 (5 bases). The CDR3 is made up of 15 amino acids. V was trimmed by 2 bases and J by 5 bases, leaving 13 bases between them. CDR1 is LGHNA, CDR2 YSLEER, per germline.

This clonotype was picked up many times. V gene TRBV7-6 combines with J gene TRBJ2-1, with D perhaps matching TRBD2 (6 bases). This CDR3 region has 12 residues. The germline V and J ends were trimmed by 7 bases and 9 bases, with 13 bases remaining between them. Germline loops: CDR1 SGHVS, CDR2 FNYEAQ. CDR3 sequence (DNA): TGTGCCAGCACGGGACTTTGCCGTGAGCAGTTCTTC. Encoded protein: CASTGLCREQFF.

There are many counts of this clonotype. The V call is TRBV11-2, the J call TRBJ1-5; no definite D call. The CDR3 contains 15 residues. Looked up from germline, CDR1 is SGHAT and CDR2 is FQNNGV. V was clipped by 5 bases and J by 0 bases, with 11 bases between them. As DNA, the CDR3 is TGTGCCAGCAGCAATGAGGTCAATAGCAATCAGCCCCAGCATTTT. It encodes CASSNEVNSNQPQHF.

This clonotype was picked up many times. V gene TRBV7-9 combines with J gene TRBJ2-3, with 9 positions matching TRBD2. V trimming: 5 bases; J trimming: 2 bases; junction bases outside the gene matches: 8. CDR1 is SEHNR, CDR2 FQNEAQ, per germline (reference sequence). The CDR3 has 16 residues. The CDR3 DNA is TGTGCCAGCAGCCCTAGAGGCGGGGGGGACACAGATACGCAGTATTTT. Its protein product is CASSPRGGGDTDTQYF.

This clonotype was recorded at least ten times. The chain carries TRBV28 and TRBJ1-2; D gene unclear. The V gene's germline CDR1 is MDHEN and CDR2 SYDVKM. The CDR3 totals 13 residues. With 5 bases removed from V and 7 bases from J, the gap between germline ends came to 14 bases. For the CDR3, the DNA is TGTGCCAGCAGTGATACAGAGCACCTTGGCTACACCTTC. Protein: CASSDTEHLGYTF.

This clonotype was observed a handful of times. J is TRBJ2-3 and V is TRBV6-1; the match to TRBD1 covers 10 bases. Germline V CDR1 and CDR2: MNHNS, SASEGT. V shed 6 bases and J 4 bases; nucleotides not matched to a gene: 4. The CDR3 consists of 14 residues. DNA for the CDR3: TGTGCCAGCAGCAGACAGGGGGCCTCAGATACGCAGTATTTT. Translating gives CASSRQGASDTQYF.

This clonotype came up many times. The rearrangement uses TRBV6-1 and TRBJ2-2; 7 bases align to TRBD2. V was clipped by 0 bases and J by 9 bases; unmatched bases: 13. The CDR3 extends over 17 amino acids. Germline values: CDR1 MNHNS, CDR2 SASEGT. The CDR3 loop reads CASSEADLAVRFRELFF. The CDR3 DNA follows: TGTGCCAGCAGTGAAGCTGATCTAGCGGTGCGTTTTCGGGAGCTGTTTTTT.

This rearrangement joins TRBV15 to TRBJ2-2, with 10 bases lining up with TRBD1. The V segment lost 2 bases and the J segment 6 bases; nucleotides outside the gene matches: 3. The CDR3 loop spans 15 amino acids. Germline CDR1 is LNHNV and CDR2 is YYDKDF (reference sequence). CDR3 region: CATSRRTGGPGELFF. CDR3 sequence (DNA): TGTGCCACCAGCAGACGGACAGGGGGTCCCGGGGAGCTGTTTTTT.

In its sample, this clonotype was seen many times. The chain recombines TRBV4-2 with TRBJ2-5, with 9 bases lining up with TRBD2. CDR3 size: 17 residues. The junction had 10 bases not matched to a gene; V was cut back by 0 bases and J by 5 bases. From germline, CDR1 is LGHNA and CDR2 YNFKEQ. CDR3 in DNA: TGTGCCAGCAGCCAAGATGCGCGGCGGGAGGGGTTCGAGACCCAGTACTTC. Its protein is CASSQDARREGFETQYF.

With regard to this clonotype: A read error is possible here, since a much larger clone lies one base away. V gene TRBV7-9 combines with J gene TRBJ2-3; 14 bases match TRBD2. Unmatched junction bases numbered 13, after V lost 8 bases and J lost 0 bases. The germline V gene has CDR1 SEHNR and CDR2 FQNEAQ (reference sequence). This CDR3 is 19 amino acids long. The CDR3 DNA reads TGTGCCAGCGGCAGGAGGAGGACTAGCGGGGGGTCGAGCACAGATACGCAGTATTTT. Translated: CASGRRRTSGGSSTDTQYF.

This clonotype has at least ten counts. The genes are TRBV20-1 and TRBJ2-7; TRBD2 is a possible D gene (6 bases). Germline CDR1 is DFQATT and CDR2 is SNEGSKA (reference sequence). The CDR3 contains 14 residues. Trimming pared 6 bases from V and 3 bases from J, leaving 18 bases between. CDR3 in amino acids: CSALPGEQDYEQYF. CDR3 coding DNA: TGCAGTGCCCTCCCGGGGGAACAGGACTACGAGCAGTACTTC.

This rearrangement joins TRBV4-1 to TRBJ2-5; 7 positions agree with TRBD1. V trimming: 1 base; J trimming: 5 bases; junction bases outside the gene matches: 7. The CDR3 consists of 15 residues. CDR1 is MGHRA, CDR2 YSYEKL, per germline. The CDR3 spells CASSQGVQGRETQYF. CDR3 DNA sequence: TGCGCCAGCAGCCAAGGAGTACAGGGGCGGGAGACCCAGTACTTC.

This clonotype was counted ten times or more. The chain couples TRBV14 to TRBJ2-3; D may be TRBD1 (5 bases). V lost 1 base, J lost 6 bases, and 14 bases lay in between. Germline V lookup: CDR1 SGHDN, CDR2 FVKESK. This CDR3 region has 15 residues. The CDR3 is CASSQGLTAGDTQYF. DNA of the CDR3: TGTGCCAGCAGCCAAGGGTTGACAGCTGGGGATACGCAGTATTTT. Full variable domain (rest looked up from reference TRBV14 and TRBJ2-3): EAGVTQFPSHSVIEKGQTVTLRCDPISGHDNLYWYRRVMGKEIKFLLHFVKESKQDESGMPNNRFLAERTGGTYSTLKVQPAELEDSGVYFCASSQGLTAGDTQYFGPGTRLTVL.

This clonotype was seen many times. The rearrangement joins TRBV10-3 to TRBJ1-5; the D is unclear. The CDR3 sequence is 13 residues long. V lost 0 bases and J 8 bases, leaving 8 bases between the germline ends. Germline V lookup: CDR1 ENHRY, CDR2 SYGVKD. Here the CDR3 DNA reads TGTGCCATCAGTGAGTCGGAGACTGAGCCCCAGCATTTT. The encoded protein is CAISESETEPQHF.